Shown below are 2 T cell receptor beta chains from a single sample sequenced in a study of blood T cell repertoires in COVID-19. TCRdb's table, derived via immunoSEQ multiplex PCR, lists solely in-frame clones and lacks some. The table records 390,000 or so clones, approximately 87% of them present only once. The material sequenced was PBMCs or T cells enriched from blood (not recorded which). The receptor set was obtained from a woman aged 45-60 years who had recovered from COVID-19.

The chain combines TRBV28 with TRBJ2-3, with 13 bases aligning to TRBD2. Germline CDR1 and CDR2: MDHEN and SYDVKM. There are 18 residues in the CDR3. J lost 2 bases, V lost 2 bases, and 7 bases had no gene match. The CDR3 nucleotides are TGTGCCAGCAGTTTAGACGGGACTAGCGGGGTTTACACAGATACGCAGTATTTT. It specifies CASSLDGTSGVYTDTQYF.

The chain combines TRBV27 with TRBJ2-1, with D possibly TRBD1 on 6 matching bases. Trimming removed 3 bases at V and 0 bases at J, with 15 bases between. The germline CDR1 and CDR2 sequences are MNHEY and SMNVEV (reference sequence). CDR3 length: 17 residues. The CDR3 loop is CASSFLRGQSSYNEQFF. DNA for the CDR3: TGTGCCAGCAGTTTCTTGCGTGGACAGAGCTCCTACAATGAGCAGTTCTTC.